Only a few counts were recorded for the clone carrying this T cell receptor (beta chain). Its antigen is unidentified. Germline-derived CDR1 and CDR2 are SNHLY and FYNNEI. CDR3 length: 14 amino acids. Germline trimming cut 10 bases from V and 6 bases from J; bases unmatched to any gene: 11. Produced via immunoSEQ multiplex PCR; TCRdb's table is partial and in-frame only. The data hold more than 10,000 clones, with approximately 84% observed a single time. The data were taken from a study of STAT3 mutations in large granular lymphocyte leukemia. Study in general: Immunosuppressive therapy was given to more than half of T-LGLL patients. General observations from the study: No sample exists from the first appearance of each clone. In T-cell large granular lymphocyte leukemia, about half of patients showed multiple immunodominant subclonotypes.

Sequenced: peripheral blood mononuclear cells. The chain uses TRBV2 and TRBJ2-3, with 9 nucleotides matching TRBD2. The source is a man between 60 and 70 years old with T-cell large granular lymphocyte leukemia. Some clones in this sample may be carry-over from other donors' samples. The CDR3 sequence is CAILGAGGRDTQYF. The DNA for the CDR3 is TGTGCCATCCTAGGGGCGGGAGGGAGGGATACGCAGTATTTT.